This T cell receptor (beta chain) stems from a study of blood T cell repertoires in COVID-19. Study-level background: The United States, Italy and Spain provided the acute and convalescent COVID-19 samples. PBMCs, B-cell-depleted T cells, or T cells were the source of the cDNA or gDNA that made up the material.

Per the study methods: For nucleated cells, counts were estimated from reference gene primer amplification. The data were produced by immunoSEQ multiplex PCR, yet TCRdb's version contains in-frame clones alone and is incomplete. That table furnishes V, J and clone size, whereas the DNA furnished D and trimming. The sample yields 27,000 or so clones, roughly nine tenths seen once. The germline gives CDR1 LNHDA, CDR2 SQIVND (reference sequence). The CDR3 contains 15 residues. V lost 5 bases and J lost 11; bases outside the gene matches: 13. The source of this sequence is a human donor with active COVID-19. The donor label of this sample is uncertain. The sample comprised peripheral blood. The V and J genes are TRBV19 and TRBJ1-1; 11 bases agree with TRBD1. CDR3 nucleotide sequence: TGTGCCAGTAGTCCCTATACCGGGACAGGGGGAAAGGCTTTCTTT. It is translated as CASSPYTGTGGKAFF.